The text below deals with one T cell receptor (beta chain). Germline V gene data show CDR1 as SGHDT and CDR2 as YYEEEE. The CDR3 has 16 residues. The ends were cut back, 4 bases at V and 1 base at J, with 17 bases in the middle. Repertoires were generated with immunoSEQ multiplex PCR, while TCRdb's copy carries only in-frame clones and drops some. The sample has about 170,000 clones; roughly 95% are singletons. The sample originates from a study of control samples from healthy donors and cancer patients. The sequence came from a woman aged 60-75 years in good health. The chain links TRBV5-6 to TRBJ1-1; TRBD1 is a possible D gene (6 bases). Specimen: blood. CDR3 region: CASSPIDRQENTEAFF. CDR3 DNA: TGTGCCAGCAGCCCTATAGACAGGCAGGAGAACACTGAAGCTTTCTTT. Drawing the rest from reference TRBV5-6 and TRBJ1-1, the complete variable domain is DAGVTQSPTHLIKTRGQQVTLRCSPKSGHDTVSWYQQALGQGPQFIFQYYEEEERQRGNFPDRFSGHQFPNYSSELNVNALLLGDSALYLCASSPIDRQENTEAFFGQGTRLTVV.